This T cell receptor (beta chain) was recorded in a study of graft-versus-host responses after intestinal transplantation. Looking at the study overall: Tacrolimus plus steroids were given to all recipients for approximately three years, preceded by anti-thymocyte globulin induction. Study results and caveats: GvH clone levels peaked in circulation, and this peak was associated with early post-transplant HvG declines. GvH clones appeared in recipient marrow, some first in ileum or blood. Graft-donor T cell macrochimerism in patients accompanied high graft-versus-host to host-versus-graft clonal ratios in allografts.

The assay was immunoSEQ multiplex PCR, and TCRdb's table has in-frame clones only and misses some. The sample includes fewer than 120,000 clones, approximately 92% of them seen just once. Of note for this clone: Its antigen is not identified.

Sequenced material: unstimulated CD8+ T cells sorted from spleen or lymph node cells, taken before intestinal transplant. The sequence was obtained from a human donor who received an intestinal transplant.

The CDR3 DNA follows: TGCAGCGTTGATCCTTACGGGACCGGGGAGCTGTTTTTT. This encodes CSVDPYGTGELFF. This rearrangement joins TRBV29-1 to TRBJ2-2; D ambiguous. Trimming removed 3 bases at V and 5 bases at J, with 10 bases between. The V gene's germline CDR1 is SQVTM and CDR2 ANQGSEA. The CDR3 covers 13 residues.